This T cell receptor beta chain was sequenced in a study of blood T cell repertoires in COVID-19. Overall study: Material from acute and convalescent COVID-19 was sourced from the United States, Italy and Spain. PBMCs, B-cell-depleted T cells, or T cells were the source of the cDNA or gDNA that made up the material.

Germline lookup yields CDR1 SNHLY and CDR2 FYNNEI. V lost 8 bases to trimming and J lost 4 bases, with 11 bases between them. The CDR3 covers 12 residues. Per the original methods: Estimates of nucleated cell counts were drawn from the amplification of reference gene primers. Sequencing was performed with immunoSEQ multiplex PCR; in TCRdb, only in-frame clones are kept and a portion is missing. D and trimming come from the DNA, and the V and J calls and clone size come from that table. The sample consists of about 160,000 clones, roughly 91% of them appearing once. The sequenced material came from peripheral blood. The chain links TRBV2 to TRBJ1-1; the D is unclear. The receptor's source is a man between 18 and 29 years old with acute or convalescent COVID-19. CDR3 loop: CASRRVATEAFF. The CDR3 DNA is TGTGCCAGCCGTAGAGTAGCCACTGAAGCTTTCTTT. Filled out from reference TRBV2 and TRBJ1-1, the complete variable domain reads EPEVTQTPSHQVTQMGQEVILRCVPISNHLYFYWYRQILGQKVEFLVSFYNNEISEKSEIFDDQFSVERPDGSNFTLKIRSTKLEDSAMYFCASRRVATEAFFGQGTRLTVV.